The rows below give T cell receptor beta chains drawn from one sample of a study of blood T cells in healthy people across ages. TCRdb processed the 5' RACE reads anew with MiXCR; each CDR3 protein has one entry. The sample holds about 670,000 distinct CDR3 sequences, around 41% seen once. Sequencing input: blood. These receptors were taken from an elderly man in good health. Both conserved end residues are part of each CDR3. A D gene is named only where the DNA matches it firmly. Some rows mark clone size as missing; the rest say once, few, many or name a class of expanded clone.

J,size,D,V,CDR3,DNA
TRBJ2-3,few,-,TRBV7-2,CASSRGPSGTDTQYF,TGTGCCAGCAGCCGAGGCCCTTCTGGCACAGATACGCAGTATTTT
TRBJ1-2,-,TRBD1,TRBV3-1,CASSTGGKGAIGYTF,TGTGCCAGCAGCACCGGAGGCAAGGGGGCTATTGGCTACACCTTC
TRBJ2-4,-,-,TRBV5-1,CASSRGSGGEQYF,TGCGCCAGCAGCCGGGGATCCGGTGGGGAGCAGTACTTC
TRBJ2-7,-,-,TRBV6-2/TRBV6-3,CASTGPGVYEQYF,TGTGCCAGCACCGGCCCGGGGGTTTACGAGCAGTACTTC
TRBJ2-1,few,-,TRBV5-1,CASSLAPGPGNEQFF,TGCGCCAGCAGCTTGGCCCCGGGACCGGGGAATGAGCAGTTCTTC
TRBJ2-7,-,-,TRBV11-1,CASSPDPTSPTYEQYF,TGTGCCAGCAGCCCGGACCCTACGTCCCCCACCTACGAGCAGTACTTC
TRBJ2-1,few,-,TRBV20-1,CSAIVAGSYNEQFF,TGCAGTGCGATCGTAGCCGGTAGCTACAATGAGCAGTTCTTC
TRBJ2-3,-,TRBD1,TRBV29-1,CSARPRPGQLSTDTQYF,TGCAGCGCCCGCCCCCGCCCGGGACAGCTCAGCACAGATACGCAGTATTTT
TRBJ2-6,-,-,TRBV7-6,CASSFSSGRQSGANVLTF,TGTGCCAGCAGCTTCAGTTCGGGCCGACAATCTGGGGCTAACGTCCTGACTTTC
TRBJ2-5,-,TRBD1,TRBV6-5,CASSYDRGLETQYF,TGTGCCAGCAGTTACGACAGGGGGCTTGAGACCCAGTACTTC
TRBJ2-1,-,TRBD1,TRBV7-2,CASSREGAKYNEQFF,TGTGCCAGCAGCCGCGAGGGGGCCAAATACAATGAGCAGTTCTTC
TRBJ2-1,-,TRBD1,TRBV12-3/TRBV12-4,CASRDRGDKQFF,TGTGCCAGCAGAGACAGGGGAGATAAGCAGTTCTTC
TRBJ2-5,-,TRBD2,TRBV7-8,CASSLGRSSGSQETQYF,TGTGCCAGCAGCTTAGGTCGTTCGAGCGGGAGTCAAGAGACCCAGTACTTC
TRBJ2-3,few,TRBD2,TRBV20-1,CSAPGLDERDTQYF,TGCAGTGCACCCGGACTAGATGAGAGAGATACGCAGTATTTT
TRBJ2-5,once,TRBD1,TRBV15,CATSRDLDRGDLASPLPQYF,TGTGCCACCAGCAGAGACCTGGACAGGGGGGACCTCGCATCCCCATTGCCCCAGTACTTC
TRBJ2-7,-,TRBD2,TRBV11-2,CASGLTSGSYNEQYF,TGTGCCAGCGGTTTGACTAGCGGCTCCTACAATGAGCAGTACTTC
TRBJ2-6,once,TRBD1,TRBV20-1,CSASQRGQGAENSGANVLTF,TGCAGTGCTAGTCAAAGGGGGCAGGGGGCGGAAAACTCTGGGGCCAACGTCCTGACTTTC
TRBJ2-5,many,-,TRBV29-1,CSAMGMVMNEQYF,TGCAGCGCGATGGGGATGGTTATGAATGAGCAGTACTTC
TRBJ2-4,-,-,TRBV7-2,CASSVGRVAKNIQYF,TGTGCCAGCAGCGTAGGCAGAGTAGCCAAAAACATTCAGTACTTC
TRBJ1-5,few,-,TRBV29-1,CSVELTGNQPQHF,TGCAGCGTTGAATTGACGGGCAATCAGCCCCAGCATTTT
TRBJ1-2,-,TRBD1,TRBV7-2,CASSHSEGTVGGYTF,TGTGCCAGCAGCCACAGTGAGGGGACAGTCGGTGGCTACACCTTC
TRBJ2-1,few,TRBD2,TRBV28,CASSKPGLGSNEQFF,TGTGCCAGCAGCAAACCGGGACTAGGGTCCAATGAGCAGTTCTTC
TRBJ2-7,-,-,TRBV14,CASSRFARSYEQYF,TGTGCCAGCAGCCGCTTTGCGCGGTCCTACGAGCAGTACTTC
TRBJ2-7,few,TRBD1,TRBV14,CASSQGDGTGTYEQYF,TGTGCCAGCAGCCAAGGGGACGGGACAGGGACCTACGAGCAGTACTTC
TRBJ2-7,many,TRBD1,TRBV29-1,CSVRQGPSYEQYF,TGCAGCGTTAGACAGGGCCCCTCCTACGAGCAGTACTTC
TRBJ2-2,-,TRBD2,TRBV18,CASSRSGSIRTGELFF,TGTGCCAGCTCACGTAGCGGGAGTATACGGACCGGGGAGCTGTTTTTT
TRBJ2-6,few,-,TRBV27,CASRDATSGANVLTF,TGTGCCAGCAGGGACGCAACCTCTGGGGCCAACGTCCTGACTTTC